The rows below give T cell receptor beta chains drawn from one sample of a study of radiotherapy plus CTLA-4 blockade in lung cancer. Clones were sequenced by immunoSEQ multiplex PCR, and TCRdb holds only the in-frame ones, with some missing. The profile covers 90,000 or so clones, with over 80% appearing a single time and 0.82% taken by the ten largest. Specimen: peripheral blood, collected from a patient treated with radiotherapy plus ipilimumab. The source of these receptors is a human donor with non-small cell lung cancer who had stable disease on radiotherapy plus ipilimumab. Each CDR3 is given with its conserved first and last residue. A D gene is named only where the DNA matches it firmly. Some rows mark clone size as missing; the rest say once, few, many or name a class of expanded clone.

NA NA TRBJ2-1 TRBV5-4 TGTGCCAGCAGCTTGCAGGGGGGATCGGGCAATGAGCAGTTCTTC CASSLQGGSGNEQFF
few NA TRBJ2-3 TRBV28 TGTGCCAGCAGTCTTATAAGCACAGATACGCAGTATTTT CASSLISTDTQYF
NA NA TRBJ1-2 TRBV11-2 TGTGCCAGCAGCTTAGATCCAGGGTATGGCTACACCTTC CASSLDPGYGYTF
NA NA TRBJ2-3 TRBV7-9 TGTGCCAGCAGCCAAGGGCTGAGCACAGATACGCAGTATTTT CASSQGLSTDTQYF
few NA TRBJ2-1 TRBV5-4 TGTGCCAGCAGCTTCCGGACTTTGAATGAGCAGTTCTTC CASSFRTLNEQFF
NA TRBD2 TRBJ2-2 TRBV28 TGTGCCGTCCCGGGGGGAAAGCGAGGCGGGGAGCTGTTTTTT CAVPGGKRGGELFF
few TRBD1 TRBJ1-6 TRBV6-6 TGTGCCAGCAGCCCGCGACAGGGGATGAATTCACCCCTCCACTTT CASSPRQGMNSPLHF
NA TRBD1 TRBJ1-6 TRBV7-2 TGTGCCAGCAGCAAGGGGACAGGGGGAACCTATAATTCACCCCTCCACTTT CASSKGTGGTYNSPLHF
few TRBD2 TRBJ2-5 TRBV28 TGTGCCAGCAGTTTATGGGCGGGAGGGGGACAAGAGACCCAGTACTTC CASSLWAGGGQETQYF
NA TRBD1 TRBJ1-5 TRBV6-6 TGTGCCAGCAGTCCCGGACAGGGGGTAGACAATCAGCCCCAGCATTTT CASSPGQGVDNQPQHF
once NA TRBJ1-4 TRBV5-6 TGTGCCAGCAGCTTGGAAGGTGTACATGGAAAACTGTTTTTT CASSLEGVHGKLFF
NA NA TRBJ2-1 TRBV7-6 TGTGCCAGCAGCTTAGTCTTACAGGGAGGGGTCGGTGAGCAGTTCTTC CASSLVLQGGVGEQFF
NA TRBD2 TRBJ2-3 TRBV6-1 TGTGCCAGCAGTGAAGCTACGACTAGCGGGAGAATGGATACGCAGTATTTT CASSEATTSGRMDTQYF
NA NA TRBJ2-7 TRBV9 TGTGCCAGCAGCGGGCGAGAGGGCTACGAGCAGTACTTC CASSGREGYEQYF
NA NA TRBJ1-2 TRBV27 TGTGCCAGCAGTTTACAAGTCGACAGTCCCTATGGCTACACCTTC CASSLQVDSPYGYTF
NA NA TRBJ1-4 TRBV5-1 TGCGCCAGCAGCCCCACGGGCACCTCTAATGAAAAACTGTTTTTT CASSPTGTSNEKLFF
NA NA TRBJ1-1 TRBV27 TGTGCCAGCAGTCCGTACGGGGTAAACACTGAAGCTTTCTTT CASSPYGVNTEAFF
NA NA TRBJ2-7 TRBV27 TGTGCCAGCAGCCCGCCGGGACAAGTGGGGAACTACGAGCAGTACTTC CASSPPGQVGNYEQYF
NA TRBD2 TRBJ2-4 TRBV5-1 TGCGCCAGCAGCGACCCTACTAGCGGGAGGGATAGTCAGTACTTC CASSDPTSGRDSQYF
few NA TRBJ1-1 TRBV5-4 TGTGCCAGCAGCTTCCTCCAGGGGCGGATGAACACTGAAGCTTTCTTT CASSFLQGRMNTEAFF
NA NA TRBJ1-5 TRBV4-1 TGCGCCAGCAGCCTAGCTGGGACACAAAGTCAGCCCCAGCATTTT CASSLAGTQSQPQHF
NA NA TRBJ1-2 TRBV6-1 TGTGCCAGCACCTCAATAACAGGAGGCTACACCTTC CASTSITGGYTF
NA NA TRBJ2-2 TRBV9 TGTGCCAGCAGGGGCAACACCGGGGAGCTGTTTTTT CASRGNTGELFF
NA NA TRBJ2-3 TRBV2 TGTGCCAGCAGTGACGAGGCGCCCCCAGATACGCAGTATTTT CASSDEAPPDTQYF
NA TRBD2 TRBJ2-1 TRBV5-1 TGCGCCAGCAGCTTGGGACTAGCGAGCAATTCCTACAATGAGCAGTTCTTC CASSLGLASNSYNEQFF
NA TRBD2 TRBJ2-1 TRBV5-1 TGCGCCAGCAGCCTCGGACTAGCGGGATTTAATGAGCAGTTCTTC CASSLGLAGFNEQFF
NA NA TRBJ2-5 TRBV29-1 TGCAGCGCCGTAAGGGGTCAAGAGACCCAGTACTTC CSAVRGQETQYF
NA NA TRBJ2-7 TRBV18 TGTGCCAGCTCGTACGAGACCGCACCCGAGCAGTACTTC CASSYETAPEQYF
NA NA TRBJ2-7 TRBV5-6 TGTGCGAGTCATCTGGCCGGACAGATTTCCTACGAGCAGTACTTC CASHLAGQISYEQYF
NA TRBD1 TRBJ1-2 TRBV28 TGTGCCAGCAGTGGACAGGGGGCGCTTGGCTACACCTTC CASSGQGALGYTF
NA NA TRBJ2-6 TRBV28 TGTGCCAGTAAAATCGGCGGCACTTCTATCTCTGGGGCCAACGTCCTGACTTTC CASKIGGTSISGANVLTF
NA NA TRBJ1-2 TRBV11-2 TGTGCCAGCAGCTTAGCCCACAGGAACTATGGCTACACCTTC CASSLAHRNYGYTF
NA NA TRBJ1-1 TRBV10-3 TGTGCCATCAGACCACAGGCGGGGAGCGCTGAAGCTTTCTTT CAIRPQAGSAEAFF
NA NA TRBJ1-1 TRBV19 TGTGCCAGTTTTTCGAGGGGGGCCGAGGACACTGAAGCTTTCTTT CASFSRGAEDTEAFF
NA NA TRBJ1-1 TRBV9 TGTGCCAGCAGCGAGGTCAGGGGCTCGAACACTGAAGCTTTCTTT CASSEVRGSNTEAFF
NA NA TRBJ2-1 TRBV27 TGTGCCAGCACCGCAGGGTCAGAGGACAATGAGCAGTTCTTC CASTAGSEDNEQFF
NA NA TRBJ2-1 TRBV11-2 TGTGCCAGCAGCTTAGATTGGCGGAGGGATGAGCAGTTCTTC CASSLDWRRDEQFF
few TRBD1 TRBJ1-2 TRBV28 TGTGCCACCCTTGGGACAGCCCCTAACTATGGCTACACCTTC CATLGTAPNYGYTF
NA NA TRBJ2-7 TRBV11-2 TGTGCCAGCACCCCTCGGAGGGCCTACGAGCAGTACTTC CASTPRRAYEQYF
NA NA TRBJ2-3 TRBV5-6 TGTGCCAGCAGCCTCGGGACGCGTAGCACAGATACGCAGTATTTT CASSLGTRSTDTQYF
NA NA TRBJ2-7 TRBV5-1 TGCGCCAGCAGCTTGGGGACAGGGAGGGGCGTCGAGCAGTACTTC CASSLGTGRGVEQYF